Below, 19 T cell receptor beta chains from the same sample are listed, as sequenced in a study of CD4 and CD8 cells across lung adenocarcinoma regions. TCRdb ran MiXCR on the PCR reads and lists one entry per CDR3 protein. The data hold several thousand distinct CDR3 sequences, with approximately 50% observed a single time. The sequencing input was CD8+ T cells from the center of a lung tumor. The receptors shown here come from a male donor with lung adenocarcinoma. The CD4 and CD8 labels of this study may be unreliable.

A few counts support this clonotype. The chain recombines TRBV23-1 with TRBJ2-1; the D gene is possibly TRBD1 (6 bases). TRBV23-1 carries the ORF label, with uncertain function. The CDR3 is 13 amino acids. Trimming pared 8 bases from V and 6 bases from J, leaving 14 bases between. The CDR3 DNA reads as TGCGCCAGCCGAGATTACAGGGTCAATGAGCAGTTCTTC. It yields the protein CASRDYRVNEQFF.

A remark on this clonotype: Because the CDR3 is missing its conserved closing phenylalanine or tryptophan, this is likely a read error. The DNA is omitted, as the CDR3 cannot be located on it reliably, and the CDR3 follows TCRdb's listing. The chain links TRBV12-5 to TRBJ2-5; TRBD1, the D gene given by the table, was not confirmed from the DNA. Germline lookup yields CDR1 LGHNT and CDR2 FRNRAP. Termini included, the CDR3 measures 8 amino acids. CDR3 sequence: CRDRVSPC.

This clonotype was recorded only once. J is TRBJ2-1 and V is TRBV6-1; perhaps TRBD2 as D (6 bases). The CDR3 spans 13 residues. Germline V gene sequence: CDR1 MNHNS, CDR2 SASEGT. The ends were cut back, 3 bases at V and 7 bases at J, with 10 bases in the middle. CDR3 coding DNA: TGTGCCAGCAGTGAGTTTAGCGGAAATGAGCAGTTCTTC. Translated, it gives CASSEFSGNEQFF.

This chain joins TRBV6-1 and TRBJ2-1; D ambiguous. The end of the DNA aligns better with TRBJ2-7, so the J call may be wrong. Germline CDR1 reads MNHNS; CDR2 reads SASEGT. The CDR3 is made up of 14 amino acids. The CDR3 protein is CASSEFYGSYEQYF. CDR3 nucleotide sequence: TGTGCCAGCAGTGAATTTTACGGCTCCTACGAGCAGTACTTC.

This clonotype appeared a few times. This rearrangement joins TRBV6-6 to TRBJ2-2; the match to TRBD2 covers 11 bases. Germline V lookup: CDR1 MNHNY, CDR2 SVGAGI (reference sequence). The CDR3 contains 16 residues. V lost 2 bases to trimming and J lost 4 bases; unmatched junction nucleotides: 3. The CDR3 loop reads CASSYRLAGPTGELFF. CDR3 DNA: TGTGCCAGCAGTTACAGACTAGCGGGACCCACCGGGGAGCTGTTTTTT.

This chain connects TRBV6-1 to TRBJ2-1; D might be TRBD1 (6 bases). This CDR3 spans 11 amino acids. V gave up 5 bases and J gave up 9 bases, with 8 bases separating them. CDR1 and CDR2 from the germline V gene are MNHNS and SASEGT. In DNA, the CDR3 is TGTGCCAGCAGTAGCAGGGGTGAGCAGTTCTTC. It encodes CASSSRGEQFF.

This clonotype showed up just a few times. The chain couples TRBV10-1 to TRBJ2-5, with D possibly being TRBD1 or TRBD2 (5 bases each). V lost 0 bases and J lost 5, with 10 bases in between. Germline CDR1 reads WNHNN; CDR2 reads SYGVQD (reference sequence). The CDR3 sequence is 14 residues long. This CDR3 is CASSESRGMETQYF. The CDR3 DNA sequence: TGCGCCAGCAGTGAGTCGAGGGGTATGGAGACCCAGTACTTC.

The J gene is TRBJ2-3, the V gene TRBV30, with a weak D call TRBD2 (5 bases). The J call may be faulty, since TRBJ2-5 better matches the DNA end. From germline, CDR1 is GTSNPN and CDR2 SVGIG (reference sequence). The CDR3 extends over 14 amino acids. The CDR3 sequence: CAWQLGRGEETQYF. CDR3 coding DNA: TGTGCCTGGCAACTTGGTCGGGGTGAAGAGACCCAGTACTTC.

This clonotype came up many times. This chain links TRBV27 with TRBJ2-2; maybe TRBD1 (6 bases). The CDR3 sequence is 16 residues long. V lost 4 bases and J 7 bases, leaving 19 bases between the germline ends. Germline V gene sequence: CDR1 MNHEY, CDR2 SMNVEV (reference sequence). DNA for the CDR3: TGTGCCAGCAGTTCCAAATCCGGGACATTTATCGGGGAGCTGTTTTTT. It encodes CASSSKSGTFIGELFF.

This sequence joins TRBV6-5 and TRBJ2-1; 11 bases map to TRBD1. V gave up 0 bases and J gave up 6 bases; unmatched junction bases: 4. This CDR3 spans 16 amino acids. The germline V gene has CDR1 MNHEY and CDR2 SVGAGI. The CDR3 DNA sequence: TGTGCCAGCAGTTACTCGTCCGGGACAGGGGGCAATGAGCAGTTCTTC. Residues: CASSYSSGTGGNEQFF.

The rearrangement links TRBV6-1 to TRBJ1-6; 7 positions match TRBD1. V was pared by 7 bases and J by 4 bases, with 7 bases of the junction left unmatched. In germline, CDR1 is MNHNS, CDR2 SASEGT. This CDR3 has 15 residues. CDR3 in DNA: TGTGCCAGCACGCACCTGGGACAGTATAATTCACCCCTCCACTTT. Translating it yields CASTHLGQYNSPLHF.

This chain connects TRBV7-9 to TRBJ2-4; a weak D match, TRBD2 (6 bases). CDR1 SEHNR and CDR2 FQNEAQ come from the germline V gene (reference sequence). The CDR3 is made up of 10 amino acids. The germline V and J ends were trimmed by 11 bases and 13 bases, with 15 bases remaining between them. CDR3: CALGAGPQYF. CDR3 in DNA: TGTGCCCTAGGGGCGGGACCGCAGTACTTC.

As for this clonotype: Possible read error: a much larger clone is one base away. The chain is built from TRBV10-2 and TRBJ1-1; possibly TRBD1 for D (6 bases). V lost 4 bases to trimming and J lost 4 bases, with 16 bases between them. Germline lookup yields CDR1 WSHSY and CDR2 SAAADI. This CDR3 comprises 15 residues. CDR3 DNA: TGCGCCAGCAGTGGGGGGCGGGCAAGGGGCACTGAAGCTTTCTTT. As protein: CASSGGRARGTEAFF.

The genes are TRBV6-1 and TRBJ2-3; D not resolved. The ends were cut back, 2 bases at V and 6 bases at J, with 9 bases in the middle. CDR1 and CDR2 from the germline V gene are MNHNS and SASEGT. The CDR3 is made up of 13 amino acids. The CDR3 protein is CASSERPSDTQYF. The CDR3 DNA follows: TGTGCCAGCAGTGAAAGACCTTCGGATACGCAGTATTTT.

The V call is TRBV9, the J call TRBJ1-6, with 8 positions matching TRBD1. CDR1 SGDLS and CDR2 YYNGEE come from the germline V gene. V was pared by 4 bases and J by 10 bases, with 10 bases of the junction left unmatched. The CDR3 loop spans 15 amino acids. The CDR3 protein is CASSPTDRGGSPLHF. CDR3 nucleotides: TGTGCCAGCAGCCCCACCGACAGGGGCGGGTCACCCCTCCACTTT.

This clonotype was recorded a few times. The V gene is TRBV10-3, the J gene TRBJ1-2, with D perhaps TRBD1 (6 bases). The V gene lost 0 bases and the J gene lost 7 bases, with 15 bases spanning the gap. The length of the CDR3 is 15 residues. In germline, CDR1 is ENHRY, CDR2 SYGVKD. The chain's CDR3 is CAISESPGATPGYTF. DNA for the CDR3: TGTGCCATCAGTGAGTCTCCGGGGGCTACACCTGGCTACACCTTC.

This chain links TRBV7-2 with TRBJ2-1, with no clear D. The CDR3 length is 11 residues. In germline, CDR1 is SGHTA, CDR2 FQGNSA. V lost 4 bases and J lost 9, with 7 bases in between. CDR3 DNA sequence: TGTGCCAGCAGCTCTCTTGGTGAGCAGTTCTTC. Translation: CASSSLGEQFF. The full variable domain, completed using reference TRBV7-2 and TRBJ2-1, is GAGVSQSPSNKVTEKGKDVELRCDPISGHTALYWYRQSLGQGLEFLIYFQGNSAPDKSGLPSDRFSAERTGGSVSTLTIQRTQQEDSAVYLCASSSLGEQFFGPGTRLTVL.

The chain combines TRBV6-1 with TRBJ2-1; 9 bases line up with TRBD2. The germline gives CDR1 MNHNS, CDR2 SASEGT. The CDR3 has 14 amino acids. V was clipped by 2 bases and J by 9 bases; unmatched bases: 5. The CDR3 is CASSELAGFGEQFF. Here the CDR3 DNA reads TGTGCCAGCAGTGAACTAGCGGGATTCGGTGAGCAGTTCTTC.

The sample holds many counts of this clonotype. The V call is TRBV6-1, the J call TRBJ1-2; 8 bases map to TRBD1. V gave up 6 bases and J gave up 8 bases; unmatched junction bases: 8. This CDR3 contains 13 residues. Germline loops: CDR1 MNHNS, CDR2 SASEGT. The CDR3 sequence: CASRLTDRGGYTF. The CDR3 DNA reads TGTGCCAGCAGACTAACCGACAGGGGAGGCTACACCTTC.